Below, 28 T cell receptor beta chains from the same sample are listed, as sequenced in a study of blood T cells in healthy people across ages. The second PCR ran about 6 to 12 cycles with a sample-barcoded 5' primer and J-beta primers. MiXCR, applied by TCRdb to the 5' RACE reads, yields one record per CDR3 protein. Counted here are 580,000 or so distinct CDR3 sequences, roughly 43% occurring once; the ten biggest clones make up around 23%. Material: blood. The receptors shown here come from a man of 80 years or more in good health.

This clonotype was counted only a few times. The chain uses TRBV5-5 and TRBJ1-2; perhaps TRBD1 as D (5 bases). Germline V lookup: CDR1 SGHKS, CDR2 YYEKEE (reference sequence). This CDR3 region has 15 residues. The V end was cut by 3 bases, the J end by 5 bases, with 17 bases between. CDR3 protein: CASSWGEGLRYGYTF. DNA of the CDR3: TGTGCCAGCAGCTGGGGGGAGGGCCTCAGGTATGGCTACACCTTC.

This clonotype was seen repeatedly, ten times or more. J is TRBJ1-1 and V is TRBV6-5; no reliable D call. Trimming removed 5 bases from V and 6 bases from J, with 13 bases in between. Germline CDR1 and CDR2: MNHEY and SVGAGI. The length of the CDR3 is 13 residues. The CDR3 loop reads CASSPPPGAEAFF. CDR3 nucleotide sequence: TGTGCCAGCAGTCCGCCACCCGGCGCTGAAGCTTTCTTT.

The J gene is TRBJ2-3, the V gene TRBV4-3, with 9 bases identical to TRBD2. The V gene's germline CDR1 is LGHNA and CDR2 YSLEER. The CDR3 contains 16 residues. Trimming took 1 base from V and 6 from J; bases not matched to a gene: 8. CDR3 DNA sequence: TGCGCCAGCAGCCAAGTCGGGCGGGGGGGCCCGGATACGCAGTATTTT. Protein: CASSQVGRGGPDTQYF.

The rearrangement uses TRBV7-2 and TRBJ1-5, with D unclear. The germline V gene encodes CDR1 SGHTA and CDR2 FQGNSA. The V and J ends lost 5 bases and 2 bases respectively, with 13 bases between them. The CDR3 contains 15 residues. CDR3 in DNA: TGTGCCAGCAGCCAAGGATATCGGGGCAATCAGCCCCAGCATTTT. Its translation: CASSQGYRGNQPQHF.

V and J are TRBV20-1 and TRBJ2-5; 8 bases map to TRBD2. The trim removed 6 bases at V and 3 bases at J, leaving 6 bases unmatched. The germline gives CDR1 DFQATT, CDR2 SNEGSKA (reference sequence). The length of the CDR3 is 13 residues. The CDR3 region is CSAATSAEETQYF. CDR3 DNA sequence: TGCAGTGCGGCGACTAGCGCGGAAGAGACCCAGTACTTC.

On this clonotype: The junction does not match germline at one end; this may be a read error. The chain links TRBV11-1 to TRBJ2-3, with D tentatively TRBD1 (5 bases). CDR1 is SGHAT, CDR2 FQDESV, per germline (reference sequence). The CDR3 is 14 residues long. This CDR3 reads CASSLGRPPDTQYF. DNA of the CDR3: TGTGCCAGCAGCTTGGGGCGGCCCCCAGATACACAGTATTTT.

The chain combines TRBV20-1 with TRBJ2-1; D perhaps matches TRBD1 (6 bases). V lost 5 bases to trimming and J lost 0 bases, with 8 bases between them. This CDR3 spans 13 amino acids. Germline CDR1 is DFQATT and CDR2 is SNEGSKA (reference sequence). In DNA form, the CDR3 reads TGCAGTGCTTGGACAGTCTCCTACAATGAGCAGTTCTTC. Residues: CSAWTVSYNEQFF.

The chain recombines TRBV6-2 or TRBV6-3 with TRBJ2-3; 9 nucleotides match TRBD1. The V and J ends lost 5 bases and 3 bases, in that order; junction bases with no gene match: 6. The CDR3 sequence is 15 residues long. Per germline, CDR1 MNHEY and CDR2 SVGEGT. The CDR3 sequence: CASSATGGRTDTQYF. As DNA, the CDR3 is TGTGCCAGCAGTGCTACAGGGGGCCGTACAGATACGCAGTATTTT.

The rearrangement links TRBV5-6 to TRBJ2-1, with 9 bases identical to TRBD2. The CDR3 covers 15 residues. The germline CDR1 and CDR2 sequences are SGHDT and YYEEEE. V lost 1 base, J lost 4 bases, and 3 bases stayed unmatched. CDR3 sequence reads: CASSLPTSGYNEQFF. The CDR3 DNA reads as TGTGCCAGCAGCTTGCCGACTAGCGGTTACAATGAGCAGTTCTTC.

In its sample, this clonotype was seen a few times. A much larger clone differs by one base, so this may be a read error. This chain uses TRBV7-2 with TRBJ2-1; no clear D gene. Per germline, CDR1 SGHTA and CDR2 FQGNSA. CDR3 length: 13 amino acids. In nucleotides, the CDR3 is TGTGCCAGCAGCGTCCTTAGGACGAATGGGCAGTTCTTC. Translated, it gives CASSVLRTNGQFF.

This clonotype turned up a few times. The V and J genes are TRBV5-1 and TRBJ2-3, with D perhaps matching TRBD2 (5 bases). Germline V gives CDR1 SGHRS, CDR2 YFSETQ. Deletions cut 2 bases from V and 11 bases from J, with 9 bases between. The CDR3 runs to 11 residues. The CDR3 region has the DNA TGCGCCAGCAGCTTACTAGGGTTGCAGTATTTT. This gives the protein CASSLLGLQYF.

This clonotype was seen a handful of times. One junction end does not reproduce the germline sequence, and a read error may be involved. The chain is built from TRBV7-9 and TRBJ2-5; D not certain. The CDR3 runs 14 residues. CDR1 is SEHNR and CDR2 is FQNEAQ in the germline V gene (reference sequence). CDR3 bases: TGTGCCAGCAGCGTAGCTGTGCAGGCGGAGACCCAGTACTTC. This sequence encodes CASSVAVQAETQYF.

V is TRBV12-3 or TRBV12-4 and J is TRBJ2-1, with D perhaps assigned TRBD1 or TRBD2 (5 bases each). Deletions cut 7 bases from V and 0 bases from J, with 10 bases between. CDR3 length: 14 residues. This CDR3 is CASIGTGSYNEQFF. CDR3 DNA: TGTGCCAGCATTGGGACGGGCTCCTACAATGAGCAGTTCTTC.

This chain joins TRBV4-3 and TRBJ2-1; D possibly uses TRBD1 or TRBD2 (6 bases each). The last part of the DNA fits TRBJ2-7 better; the J call may be wrong. This CDR3 comprises 15 residues. Germline V lookup: CDR1 LGHNA, CDR2 YSLEER. CDR3 DNA sequence: TGCGCCAGCAGCCAAGTGGGGGGCCTCTACAATGAGCAGTACTTC. It yields the protein CASSQVGGLYNEQYF.

The chain combines TRBV7-2 with TRBJ2-7; no reliable D call. CDR3 size: 15 residues. Germline CDR1 and CDR2: SGHTA and FQGNSA. Trimming shortened V by 1 base and J by 3 bases, and 13 bases separated the two germline ends. The CDR3 loop is CASSLGPQKHYEQYF. DNA for the CDR3: TGTGCCAGCAGCTTAGGTCCACAGAAACACTACGAGCAGTACTTC.

For the CDR3, the DNA is TGTGCCAGCAGCTTCCCCATGCAGGGCGGCGAGCAGTACTTC. Its translation is CASSFPMQGGEQYF. This sequence joins TRBV7-9 and TRBJ2-7, with a possible D match to TRBD1 (5 bases). This CDR3 is built from 14 residues. CDR1 is SEHNR and CDR2 is FQNEAQ in the germline V gene (reference sequence). V lost 3 bases, J lost 6 bases, and 15 bases lay in between.

The rearrangement joins TRBV29-1 to TRBJ2-1; 11 positions match TRBD2. CDR1 is SQVTM and CDR2 is ANQGSEA in the germline V gene. With V trimmed by 3 bases and J by 4 bases, 5 bases remained unmatched. The CDR3 spans 15 residues. The CDR3 loop reads CSVDRLAGGYNEQFF. CDR3 DNA: TGCAGCGTTGATCGGCTAGCGGGAGGTTACAATGAGCAGTTCTTC.

This sequence joins TRBV20-1 and TRBJ1-1; possible D gene TRBD1, 5 bases. The CDR3 sequence is 13 residues long. V lost 3 bases and J lost 5, with 13 bases in between. Germline CDR1 is DFQATT and CDR2 is SNEGSKA (reference sequence). CDR3: CSARIGGVTEAFF. The DNA for the CDR3 is TGCAGTGCTAGGATCGGAGGGGTTACTGAAGCTTTCTTT.

V is TRBV20-1 and J is TRBJ2-7; TRBD1 or TRBD2 may be the D gene (5 bases each). V shed 3 bases and J shed 1 base, with 13 bases lying between them. The germline gives CDR1 DFQATT, CDR2 SNEGSKA (reference sequence). This CDR3 is built from 14 residues. The CDR3 sequence is CSASYGARSYEQYF. The CDR3, as DNA: TGCAGTGCTAGTTACGGGGCGCGGTCCTACGAGCAGTACTTC.

This chain links TRBV27 with TRBJ1-2, with D perhaps TRBD1 (6 bases). The CDR3 consists of 14 residues. Trimming stripped 1 base from V and 7 bases from J, with 13 bases between. Germline V gene lookup returns CDR1 MNHEY and CDR2 SMNVEV (reference sequence). DNA of the CDR3: TGTGCCAGCAGTTTATGGGGAGGACAGTCTGGCTACACCTTC. This encodes CASSLWGGQSGYTF.

V and J are TRBV4-1 and TRBJ2-7; 8 bases fit TRBD1. Germline V lookup: CDR1 MGHRA, CDR2 YSYEKL. The CDR3 is 15 residues long. V shed 3 bases, J shed 0 bases, and the junction held 4 bases outside the gene matches. The chain's CDR3 is CASSHGQGSSYEQYF. In DNA, the CDR3 is TGCGCCAGCAGCCACGGACAGGGCAGCTCCTACGAGCAGTACTTC.

This clonotype was seen only a few times. The J gene is TRBJ2-5, the V gene TRBV2; 9 nucleotides align to TRBD2. CDR3 length: 13 amino acids. Germline CDR1 is SNHLY and CDR2 is FYNNEI. After removal of 3 bases from V and 11 bases from J, the junction contained 7 bases not matched to a gene. The CDR3 loop reads CASSEGLASEQYF. In DNA, the CDR3 is TGTGCCAGCAGTGAGGGACTAGCTAGTGAGCAGTACTTC.

The chain carries TRBV3-1 and TRBJ1-1, with a weak D call TRBD1 (6 bases). Trimming removed 4 bases from V and 5 bases from J, with 14 bases in between. The CDR3 extends over 14 amino acids. CDR1 and CDR2 from the germline V gene are LGHDT and YNNKEL (reference sequence). Written as DNA, the CDR3 is TGTGCCAGCAGCCCAGGGGTAGAGAAGACTGAAGCTTTCTTT. Its protein is CASSPGVEKTEAFF.

This clonotype was detected a few times. The J gene is TRBJ2-1, the V gene TRBV20-1, with 7 bases matching TRBD2. This CDR3 has 14 amino acids. The V and J ends lost 3 bases and 5 bases, in that order; junction bases with no gene match: 7. Germline CDR1 reads DFQATT; CDR2 reads SNEGSKA (reference sequence). Here the CDR3 DNA reads TGCAGTGCTAGGTTCTTAGCGGGTAACAATGAGCAGTTCTTC. This encodes CSARFLAGNNEQFF.

In its sample, this clonotype was seen many times. The rearrangement joins TRBV29-1 to TRBJ2-1; D uncertain. Germline CDR1 SQVTM, CDR2 ANQGSEA. V was shortened by 2 bases and J by 6 bases, with 11 bases between the two germline ends. This CDR3 is 13 amino acids long. The CDR3 nucleotides read TGCAGCGTTGAACGGTCCGGGTTCAATGAGCAGTTCTTC. The encoded protein is CSVERSGFNEQFF.

The V call is TRBV10-3, the J call TRBJ2-3; D remains unclear. The V gene lost 7 bases and the J gene lost 6 bases, with 14 bases spanning the gap. CDR1 ENHRY and CDR2 SYGVKD come from the germline V gene. This CDR3 has 13 residues. CDR3 in amino acids: CAIMVSGDDTQYF. CDR3 coding DNA: TGTGCCATCATGGTTTCGGGCGATGATACGCAGTATTTT.

The rearrangement links TRBV12-3 or TRBV12-4 to TRBJ2-7; 10 bases are a match to TRBD1. CDR3 length: 15 amino acids. V lost 5 bases to trimming and J lost 2 bases; unmatched junction nucleotides: 6. The CDR3 loop is CASSLGTGVPYEQYF. In DNA, the CDR3 is TGTGCCAGCAGTCTGGGGACAGGGGTTCCCTACGAGCAGTACTTC.

The J gene is TRBJ2-1, the V gene TRBV7-9, with 7 bases identical to TRBD2. Germline assignment: CDR1 SEHNR and CDR2 FQNEAQ (reference sequence). The CDR3 covers 15 residues. The junction had 8 bases not matched to a gene; V was cut back by 1 base and J by 8 bases. The CDR3 nucleotides read TGTGCCAGCAGCTTAGTGCGCGGGGGTTTGGATGAGCAGTTCTTC. This codes for CASSLVRGGLDEQFF. The variable domain in full, completed from reference TRBV7-9 and TRBJ2-1, reads DTGVSQNPRHKITKRGQNVTFRCDPISEHNRLYWYRQTLGQGPEFLTYFQNEAQLEKSRLLSDRFSAERPKGSFSTLEIQRTEQGDSAMYLCASSLVRGGLDEQFFGPGTRLTVL.